The 20 T cell receptor beta chains below were found in one sample sequenced in a study of blood T cells in healthy people across ages. Next came a second PCR, run for about 7 to 12 cycles, which used a sample-barcoded 5' primer along with a J-beta primer mix. TCRdb reprocessed the 5' RACE reads via MiXCR and lists one record per CDR3 protein. The table has 850,000 to 1,000,000 distinct CDR3 sequences, around 46% seen once; the top ten hold 10% to 15%. The sample was blood. The receptors shown here come from a man aged 30 to 45 in good health.

The rearrangement links TRBV20-1 to TRBJ2-1, with 8 bases matching TRBD2. The CDR3 covers 14 residues. V trimming: 2 bases; J trimming: 5 bases; junction bases outside the gene matches: 5. The germline V gene has CDR1 DFQATT and CDR2 SNEGSKA (reference sequence). In nucleotides, the CDR3 is TGCAGTGCTAGACCGGGACTAGGCCACAATGAGCAGTTCTTC. This gives the protein CSARPGLGHNEQFF.

There are a few counts of this clonotype. The J gene is TRBJ1-4, the V gene TRBV20-1; D might be TRBD1 (5 bases). There are 13 residues in the CDR3. Germline V gene sequence: CDR1 DFQATT, CDR2 SNEGSKA (reference sequence). V shed 2 bases and J shed 7 bases, with 11 bases lying between them. The CDR3 reads CSARPGTTEKLFF. CDR3 nucleotides: TGCAGTGCTAGACCAGGGACCACTGAAAAACTGTTTTTT.

The rearrangement links TRBV6-2 or TRBV6-3 to TRBJ2-7; 9 bases fit TRBD1. The J segment lost 11 bases and the V segment lost 4 bases, leaving 6 bases of the junction unmatched. CDR3 length equals 12 residues. The germline V gene has CDR1 MNHEY and CDR2 SVGEGT. The CDR3 sequence: CASSLQGAGKYF. The CDR3 coding sequence is TGTGCCAGCAGTTTACAGGGGGCCGGCAAGTACTTC.

This clonotype turned up a few times. The gene calls are TRBV12-3 or TRBV12-4 and TRBJ2-5, with 8 bases lining up with TRBD1. This CDR3 contains 14 residues. V dropped 3 bases and J dropped 4; count of bases not matched to a gene: 4. CDR3 sequence reads: CASSFRGRRETQYF. CDR3 in DNA: TGTGCCAGCAGTTTCAGGGGGCGCAGAGAGACCCAGTACTTC.

CDR3 in DNA: TGTGCCAGCAGCCCTACGGAAGGGACTGAAGCTTTCTTT. Its translation is CASSPTEGTEAFF. This chain connects TRBV11-3 to TRBJ1-1; no reliable D call. V lost 5 bases, J lost 5 bases, and 12 bases lay in between. In germline, CDR1 is SGHNT, CDR2 YENEEA. The CDR3 sequence is 13 residues long.

The rearrangement links TRBV12-3 or TRBV12-4 to TRBJ2-7; 7 bases align to TRBD2. The CDR3 contains 14 residues. Losses at the gene ends were 1 base for V and 3 bases for J; bases not matched to a gene: 3. The CDR3 sequence is CASSLERGHYEQYF. CDR3 nucleotides: TGTGCCAGCAGTTTAGAGCGGGGTCACTACGAGCAGTACTTC.

The genes are TRBV5-1 and TRBJ2-2; the match to TRBD2 covers 7 bases. Per the germline V gene, CDR1 is SGHRS and CDR2 is YFSETQ. The CDR3 extends over 16 amino acids. With 3 bases clipped from V and 4 bases from J, the junction kept 9 bases outside the gene matches. The CDR3 reads CASSSRAGFSTGELFF. Written as DNA, the CDR3 is TGCGCCAGCAGCTCACGAGCGGGATTTAGCACCGGGGAGCTGTTTTTT.

CDR3 in amino acids: CSAGAYEQFF. DNA of the CDR3: TGCAGTGCCGGAGCCTACGAGCAGTTCTTC. The gene calls are TRBV20-1 and TRBJ2-1; D is undetermined. V lost 6 bases, J lost 10 bases, and 10 bases lay in between. Germline CDR1 and CDR2: DFQATT and SNEGSKA (reference sequence). This CDR3 has 10 residues.

This clonotype came up a few times. The chain couples TRBV27 to TRBJ2-1; TRBD2 aligns across 7 bases. This CDR3 contains 15 residues. The germline gives CDR1 MNHEY, CDR2 SMNVEV (reference sequence). With 7 bases clipped from V and 0 bases from J, the junction kept 6 bases outside the gene matches. The CDR3 spells CASTPGLSSYNEQFF. In DNA, the CDR3 is TGTGCCAGCACCCCGGGACTAAGCTCCTACAATGAGCAGTTCTTC.

V is TRBV7-2 and J is TRBJ2-4; D might be TRBD1 or TRBD2, each matching 5 bases. This CDR3 region has 11 residues. V lost 4 bases and J 15 bases, leaving 13 bases between the germline ends. CDR1 is SGHTA, CDR2 FQGNSA, per germline. CDR3 sequence: CASSSTWGWYF. CDR3 DNA sequence: TGTGCCAGCAGCTCCACGTGGGGGTGGTACTTC.

This clonotype was found many times. The chain links TRBV6-5 to TRBJ2-7; D is perhaps TRBD2 (5 bases). The V end was cut by 6 bases, the J end by 4 bases, with 25 bases between. Germline V gene data show CDR1 as MNHEY and CDR2 as SVGAGI. CDR3 size: 17 residues. The chain's CDR3 is CASSATEGPGRRYEQYF. Here the CDR3 DNA reads TGTGCCAGCAGCGCAACCGAAGGTCCTGGGCGGAGGTACGAGCAGTACTTC.

This clonotype has just a few counts. The chain links TRBV20-1 to TRBJ1-5; the D gene is possibly TRBD1 (6 bases). With 1 base removed from V and 2 bases from J, the gap between germline ends came to 9 bases. The CDR3 sequence is 14 residues long. Germline CDR1 and CDR2: DFQATT and SNEGSKA (reference sequence). The CDR3 coding sequence is TGCAGTGCTAGAGGAGGGGGTGGCAATCAGCCCCAGCATTTT. It yields the protein CSARGGGGNQPQHF.

This chain joins TRBV2 and TRBJ1-4; 8 bases map to TRBD1. CDR1 is SNHLY, CDR2 FYNNEI, per germline. This CDR3 is built from 14 residues. The ends lost 4 bases at V and 5 bases at J; junction bases unmatched: 3. CDR3 in amino acids: CASSGNRGNEKLFF. CDR3 sequence (DNA): TGTGCCAGCAGTGGAAACAGGGGGAATGAAAAACTGTTTTTT.

V usage is TRBV5-1 and J usage is TRBJ2-5; no reliable D call. CDR1 is SGHRS, CDR2 YFSETQ, per germline. V lost 2 bases and J lost 5, with 7 bases in between. This CDR3 has 12 amino acids. This chain's CDR3 is CASSFVAETQYF. DNA of the CDR3: TGCGCCAGCAGCTTTGTCGCGGAGACCCAGTACTTC.

The chain recombines TRBV10-3 with TRBJ2-7; either TRBD1 or TRBD2 may supply D (6 bases each). Germline lookup yields CDR1 ENHRY and CDR2 SYGVKD. The CDR3 contains 14 residues. Trimming took off 0 bases at V and 2 bases at J, with 8 bases between the two ends. CDR3 sequence reads: CAISESEGAYEQYF. In DNA form, the CDR3 reads TGTGCCATCAGTGAGTCGGAGGGGGCCTACGAGCAGTACTTC.

The V and J genes are TRBV20-1 and TRBJ1-6; perhaps TRBD1 as D (5 bases). The V gene's germline CDR1 is DFQATT and CDR2 SNEGSKA (reference sequence). The CDR3 extends over 15 amino acids. Trimming took 6 bases from V and 6 from J, leaving 18 bases between them. The CDR3 spells CSARKPGTVNSPLHF. CDR3 in DNA: TGCAGTGCGCGGAAACCCGGGACGGTTAATTCACCCCTCCACTTT.

This clonotype has a handful of counts. The V gene is TRBV19, the J gene TRBJ2-1; 8 bases are a match to TRBD2. Germline V CDR1 and CDR2: LNHDA, SQIVND (reference sequence). The V and J ends lost 2 bases and 1 base, in that order; junction bases with no gene match: 13. The CDR3 has 19 residues. DNA for the CDR3: TGTGCCAGTAGTATACTCGGCTGGGGCGGGACTAGTTCCTACAATGAGCAGTTCTTC. Residues: CASSILGWGGTSSYNEQFF. Based on the CDR3 plus reference TRBV19 and TRBJ2-1, the full variable domain is DGGITQSPKYLFRKEGQNVTLSCEQNLNHDAMYWYRQDPGQGLRLIYYSQIVNDFQKGDIAEGYSVSREKKESFPLTVTSAQKNPTAFYLCASSILGWGGTSSYNEQFFGPGTRLTVL.

The chain carries TRBV7-2 and TRBJ1-1; TRBD1 aligns across 8 bases. The V segment lost 5 bases and the J segment 1 base; nucleotides outside the gene matches: 3. CDR1 and CDR2 from the germline V gene are SGHTA and FQGNSA. CDR3 size: 14 residues. The CDR3 sequence is CASSRRGQNTEAFF. CDR3 bases: TGTGCCAGCAGCCGCAGGGGGCAGAACACTGAAGCTTTCTTT.

V gene TRBV7-8 combines with J gene TRBJ2-1, with 7 bases matching TRBD2. Trimming cost V 0 bases and J 0 bases; bases outside gene matches: 8. Germline V gives CDR1 SGHVS, CDR2 FQNEAQ. The CDR3 consists of 18 residues. This CDR3 is CASSLARLARSSYNEQFF. CDR3 coding DNA: TGTGCCAGCAGCTTAGCGCGACTAGCCCGGAGCTCCTACAATGAGCAGTTCTTC. The complete variable domain, with remaining parts taken from reference TRBV7-8 and TRBJ2-1, reads GAGVSQSPRYKVAKRGQDVALRCDPISGHVSLFWYQQALGQGPEFLTYFQNEAQLDKSGLPSDRFFAERPEGSVSTLKIQRTQQEDSAVYLCASSLARLARSSYNEQFFGPGTRLTVL.

The CDR3 DNA is TGCGCCAGCAGCCAAGATGGTTACTGGGGCTACACCTTC. This translates into CASSQDGYWGYTF. The V gene is TRBV4-1, the J gene TRBJ1-2; D is undetermined. The germline V and J ends were trimmed by 0 bases and 8 bases, with 10 bases remaining between them. The length of the CDR3 is 13 residues. Germline lookup yields CDR1 MGHRA and CDR2 YSYEKL.